The rows below give T cell receptor beta chains drawn from one sample of a study of Ad26.COV2.S vaccination and SARS-CoV-2 variants. Clones were read by immunoSEQ multiplex PCR, and TCRdb kept only the in-frame ones, dropping some. Among a few hundred thousand clones, 85% to 90% were seen once, and the ten largest hold roughly 4%. The sequenced sample was peripheral blood, obtained in a trial of Ad26.COV2.S vaccine versus placebo. The source is a person between 18 and 59 years old who received the Ad26.COV2.S COVID-19 vaccine or a placebo. CDR3s include the opening cysteine and the closing phenylalanine or tryptophan. Fields, in order: V gene, J gene, clone size, D gene, CDR3 DNA, CDR3 protein. The D gene is left open where the match is weak. Where a row states a size, it is once, few, many or the class of an expanded clone; other rows omit it.

>TRBV27|TRBJ2-6|-|-
TGTGCCAGCAGGCGCTCTGGGGCCAACGTCCTGACTTTC
CASRRSGANVLTF
>TRBV30|TRBJ1-4|once|-
TGTGCCTGGAGTGAGGGGGCAACTAATGAAAAACTGTTTTTT
CAWSEGATNEKLFF
>TRBV7-2|TRBJ2-5|-|-
TGTGCCAGCAGCTTATTCGGATTGTGGATGTACTTC
CASSLFGLWMYF
>TRBV23-1|TRBJ2-7|-|-
TGCGCCAGCAGTCGCCCCCTTGGGCGTTGCTACGAGCAGTACTTC
CASSRPLGRCYEQYF
>TRBV10-3|TRBJ1-2|-|-
TGTGCCATCAGTGAGTCGAGTCCCGGGGGCTTTGGCTACACCTTC
CAISESSPGGFGYTF
>TRBV3-1/TRBV3-2|TRBJ2-5|-|TRBD1
TGTGCCAGCAGCCAGTCGAGGGGGCCACAAGAGACCCAGTACTTC
CASSQSRGPQETQYF
>TRBV6-6|TRBJ1-5|-|TRBD1
TGTGCCAGCAGTCCATGGACAGGGGGCGATCAGCCCCAGCATTTT
CASSPWTGGDQPQHF
>TRBV4-3|TRBJ2-1|-|-
TGCGCCAGCAGCCAAGATGGAGGGCCCCCCACCTACAATGAGCAGTTCTTC
CASSQDGGPPTYNEQFF
>TRBV7-2|TRBJ2-3|-|-
TGTGCCAGCAGCTTAGTTCGAGCTTCGTCCACAGATACGCAGTATTTT
CASSLVRASSTDTQYF
>TRBV3-1/TRBV3-2|TRBJ2-2|-|-
TGTGCCAGCAGCCTAAGAACAGGGAGGACCGGGGAGCTGTTTTTT
CASSLRTGRTGELFF
>TRBV19|TRBJ1-1|once|TRBD1
TGTGCCAGTAGTATTACAGGGGAGAACACTGAAGCTTTCTTT
CASSITGENTEAFF
>TRBV3-1/TRBV3-2|TRBJ2-7|-|-
TGTGCCAGCAGACAGACCGGGTACGAGCAGTACTTC
CASRQTGYEQYF
>TRBV6-1|TRBJ2-3|-|TRBD1
TGTGCCAGCAGTGAAGGGACAGGGCACACAGATACGCAGTATTTT
CASSEGTGHTDTQYF
>TRBV28|TRBJ1-5|-|-
TGTGCCAGCACCCGAGGAGGGCGAGCAAATCAGCCCCAGCATTTT
CASTRGGRANQPQHF
>TRBV7-9|TRBJ1-3|-|-
TGTGCCAGCAGTGTAGGGGACAACTCTGGAAACACCATATATTTT
CASSVGDNSGNTIYF
>TRBV6-2/TRBV6-3|TRBJ1-1|-|-
TGTGCCAGCAGTTCCCGACAGAACACTGAAGCTTTCTTT
CASSSRQNTEAFF
>TRBV14|TRBJ2-1|-|-
TGTGCCAGCAGCCAGACCAGGGGATTTCACAATGAGCAGTTCTTC
CASSQTRGFHNEQFF
>TRBV7-2|TRBJ1-5|once|-
TGTGCCAGCAGCTTAGAAGCGGGCAATCAGCCCCAGCATTTT
CASSLEAGNQPQHF
>TRBV19|TRBJ1-2|-|-
TGTGCCAGTAGTACGGGACGGGTCGATAATGGCTACACCTTC
CASSTGRVDNGYTF
>TRBV24-1|TRBJ2-2|-|TRBD2
TGTGCCACCAGTGATTCGGGACTAGCGGGGTCCGGGGGGGAGCTGTTTTTT
CATSDSGLAGSGGELFF
>TRBV29-1|TRBJ2-2|-|TRBD2
TGCAGCGTGGCGCTAGCGGGGGGCTACACCGGGGAGCTGTTTTTT
CSVALAGGYTGELFF
>TRBV5-4|TRBJ2-1|-|-
TGTGCCAGCAGCTTGGGACACGGGGTTGAGCAGTTCTTC
CASSLGHGVEQFF
>TRBV9|TRBJ1-6|-|TRBD1
TGTGCCAGCAGCGTAGACAGGGGAAATTCACCCCTCCACTTT
CASSVDRGNSPLHF
>TRBV5-8|TRBJ2-2|-|-
TGTGCCAGCAGTTCACAGGGAAGGGAAGGCGGGGAGCTGTTTTTT
CASSSQGREGGELFF
>TRBV7-2|TRBJ2-7|-|-
TGTGCCAGCAGCTTAGATATACGGAGTTACGAGCAGTACTTC
CASSLDIRSYEQYF
>TRBV5-4|TRBJ2-7|-|-
TGTGCCAGCAGCTTGGGTGGCTACGAGCAGTACTTC
CASSLGGYEQYF
>TRBV4-1|TRBJ2-3|-|-
TGCGCCAGCAGCCAAGATTTAGGGGGTAGCACAGATACGCAGTATTTT
CASSQDLGGSTDTQYF
>TRBV4-1|TRBJ2-7|-|-
TGCGCCAGCAGCCAAGACTCCAGGGGTACCTACGAGCAGTACTTC
CASSQDSRGTYEQYF
>TRBV9|TRBJ1-6|-|-
TGTGCCAGCAGCGTAGTCAGCGCAAATAATTCACCCCTCCACTTT
CASSVVSANNSPLHF
>TRBV4-1|TRBJ2-7|-|-
TGCGCCAGCAGCCACCTCATAGGACAGCGACTCTACGAGCAGTACTTC
CASSHLIGQRLYEQYF
>TRBV27|TRBJ1-1|-|-
TGTGCCAGCAGTCCTACGGGAGGGGGCACTGAAGCTTTCTTT
CASSPTGGGTEAFF
>TRBV27|TRBJ2-5|-|-
TGTGCCAGCGGTACCCCGGCAGGCTGGAAGACCCAGTACTTC
CASGTPAGWKTQYF
>TRBV7-9|TRBJ1-2|-|-
TGTGCCAGCAGCTTAGCCAGCTACCCCGTTGGCTACACCTTC
CASSLASYPVGYTF
>TRBV19|TRBJ1-6|-|-
TGTGCCAGTAGTATTAGACGGCAGGGAGAGTCACCCCTCCACTTT
CASSIRRQGESPLHF
>TRBV5-1|TRBJ2-5|-|-
TGCGCCAGCAGCTACTTGGACAGCAACCAAGAGACCCAGTACTTC
CASSYLDSNQETQYF
>TRBV28|TRBJ2-7|-|TRBD2
TGTGCCAGCAGTTGGATCCCCGGGACTAGCGTGTACGAGCAGTACTTC
CASSWIPGTSVYEQYF
>TRBV7-6|TRBJ1-2|-|TRBD1
TGTGCCAGCAGCTTAGGGCAGGGGGATGGCTACACCTTC
CASSLGQGDGYTF
>TRBV7-2|TRBJ1-5|-|-
TGTGCCAGCAGCCGGGACGGGGTAAATCAGCCCCAGCATTTT
CASSRDGVNQPQHF
>TRBV7-9|TRBJ2-1|few|TRBD2
TGTGCCAGCAGCTGGACTAGCGGGAGTGACAATGAGCAGTTCTTC
CASSWTSGSDNEQFF
>TRBV5-1|TRBJ2-2|-|-
TGCGCCAGCAGCTTTACGGTCAGGGGTGATTTTGGGGAGCTGTTTTTT
CASSFTVRGDFGELFF
>TRBV27|TRBJ2-3|once|TRBD1
TGTGCCAGCAAGGTCGGGCACAGGGGGCGCGGAGGCACAGATACGCAGTATTTT
CASKVGHRGRGGTDTQYF
>TRBV20-1|TRBJ2-5|-|-
TGCAGTGCTAGTTTCCAGGGCTACCAAGAGACCCAGTACTTC
CSASFQGYQETQYF
>TRBV7-9|TRBJ2-7|-|TRBD1
TGTGCCAGCAGCACCGGCGGGACAGGGGACAAATACGAGCAGTACTTC
CASSTGGTGDKYEQYF
>TRBV27|TRBJ1-2|once|-
TGTGCCAGCAGTTTATCCGGGAGTTGGGGCTACACCTTC
CASSLSGSWGYTF
>TRBV7-2|TRBJ1-5|-|-
TGTGCCAGCAGCTTAGGCCCGCACCTCGAGGAGCCCCAGCATTTT
CASSLGPHLEEPQHF
>TRBV12-3/TRBV12-4|TRBJ2-2|-|-
TGTGCCAGCAGTTATGTGAACACCGGGGAGCTGTTTTTT
CASSYVNTGELFF
>TRBV7-3|TRBJ1-2|-|-
TGTGCCAGCAGCTTAGAAGCCCAGGGGCCTCGTGGCTACACCTTC
CASSLEAQGPRGYTF
>TRBV5-5|TRBJ2-7|-|TRBD1
TGTGCCAGCAGCTTGGTCAAGGACAGGGGGTACGAGCAGTACTTC
CASSLVKDRGYEQYF
>TRBV4-1|TRBJ2-1|-|-
TGCGCCAGCCAGGGATGGTCGGATGAGCAGTTCTTC
CASQGWSDEQFF
>TRBV13|TRBJ1-2|-|-
TGTGCCAGCAGCTTAGGACAGAACTATGGCTACACCTTC
CASSLGQNYGYTF
>TRBV9|TRBJ2-7|-|-
TGTGCCAGCAGCGTAGGTGTCGGGGGCCATTCCTACGAGCAGTACTTC
CASSVGVGGHSYEQYF
>TRBV7-2|TRBJ2-1|-|-
TGTGCCAGCAGCGCCCACGATAGCGGTCCTCCCTACAATGAGCAGTTCTTC
CASSAHDSGPPYNEQFF
>TRBV3-1/TRBV3-2|TRBJ1-1|once|-
TGTGCCAGCAGCCAAGAGGTGACGGCGAACACTGAAGCTTTCTTT
CASSQEVTANTEAFF
>TRBV5-6|TRBJ2-1|-|TRBD1
TGTGCCAGCAGCTATAAGACAGGGGCGATCTACAATGAGCAGTTCTTC
CASSYKTGAIYNEQFF
>TRBV6-2/TRBV6-3|TRBJ1-4|-|-
TGTGCCAGCAGACCTGGGGGCTGGAAACTGTTTTTT
CASRPGGWKLFF
>TRBV4-1|TRBJ1-2|-|TRBD1
TGCGCCAGCACCCAGGGACAGGTAGCCTTGTATGGCTACACCTTC
CASTQGQVALYGYTF
>TRBV5-1|TRBJ1-5|-|TRBD1
TGCGCCAGCAGCCTGGGAGGGGGGGACAGGAATCAGCCCCAGCATTTT
CASSLGGGDRNQPQHF
>TRBV4-1|TRBJ1-5|-|-
TGCGCCAGCAGCCTCAGGGATTTGAGCAATCAGCCCCAGCATTTT
CASSLRDLSNQPQHF
>TRBV4-3|TRBJ1-2|-|-
TGCGCCAGCAGGGAGGTCGATGTGGGGTCCTACTATGGCTACACCTTC
CASREVDVGSYYGYTF
>TRBV6-5|TRBJ2-1|-|-
TGTGCCAGCAGTTACGCCGACAGCTCCTACAATGAGCAGTTCTTC
CASSYADSSYNEQFF